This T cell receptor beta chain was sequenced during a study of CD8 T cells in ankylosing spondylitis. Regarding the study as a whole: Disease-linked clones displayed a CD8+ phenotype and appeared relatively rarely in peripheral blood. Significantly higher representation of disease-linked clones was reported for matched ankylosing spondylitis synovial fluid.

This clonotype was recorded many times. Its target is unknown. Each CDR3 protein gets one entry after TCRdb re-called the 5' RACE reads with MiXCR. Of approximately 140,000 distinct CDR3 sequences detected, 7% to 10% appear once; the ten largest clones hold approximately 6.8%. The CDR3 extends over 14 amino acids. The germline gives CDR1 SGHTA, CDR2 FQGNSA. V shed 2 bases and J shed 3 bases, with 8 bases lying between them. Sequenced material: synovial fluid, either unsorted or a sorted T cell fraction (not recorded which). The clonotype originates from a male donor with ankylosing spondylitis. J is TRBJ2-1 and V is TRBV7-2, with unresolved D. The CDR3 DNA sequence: TGTGCCAGCAGCTTACGTCTAAGCTACAATGAGCAGTTCTTC. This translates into CASSLRLSYNEQFF. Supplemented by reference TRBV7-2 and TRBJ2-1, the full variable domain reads GAGVSQSPSNKVTEKGKDVELRCDPISGHTALYWYRQSLGQGLEFLIYFQGNSAPDKSGLPSDRFSAERTGGSVSTLTIQRTQQEDSAVYLCASSLRLSYNEQFFGPGTRLTVL.